This T cell receptor (beta chain) was documented in a study of cytomegalovirus exposure and HLA in healthy donors. Across the whole study: Some 80 million unique TCRs from HLA-typed donors were held in an early data release. Overall study results and limits: Earlier analysis looked at TCR beta V segments, and most were productive about 87% or about 30% of the time. Rare TCR sequences predominated, though certain public TCRs were found in many donors. With later analysis, a missense DCLRE1C variant became linked to TCR beta V- and J-gene trimming.

Vbeta (60) and Jbeta (13) primers were used in the PCR. Produced via immunoSEQ multiplex PCR; TCRdb's table is partial and in-frame only. The sample records over 150,000 clones, more than 70% being singletons. The table lists this clone with a few counts. Its antigen is as yet unknown. An end of the junction does not agree with germline; a read error may underlie this. The CDR3 extends over 14 amino acids. CDR1 SEHNR and CDR2 FQNEAQ come from the germline V gene (reference sequence). The chain uses TRBV7-9 and TRBJ2-7; TRBD2 matches 9 bases. Input material: PBMCs. The sequence was collected from a man aged 60 to 69 in good health and CMV-seronegative. The CDR3 is CSSSLAGLAHEQYF. The CDR3 DNA sequence: TGTTCCAGCAGCTTAGCGGGACTAGCCCACGAGCAGTACTTC.